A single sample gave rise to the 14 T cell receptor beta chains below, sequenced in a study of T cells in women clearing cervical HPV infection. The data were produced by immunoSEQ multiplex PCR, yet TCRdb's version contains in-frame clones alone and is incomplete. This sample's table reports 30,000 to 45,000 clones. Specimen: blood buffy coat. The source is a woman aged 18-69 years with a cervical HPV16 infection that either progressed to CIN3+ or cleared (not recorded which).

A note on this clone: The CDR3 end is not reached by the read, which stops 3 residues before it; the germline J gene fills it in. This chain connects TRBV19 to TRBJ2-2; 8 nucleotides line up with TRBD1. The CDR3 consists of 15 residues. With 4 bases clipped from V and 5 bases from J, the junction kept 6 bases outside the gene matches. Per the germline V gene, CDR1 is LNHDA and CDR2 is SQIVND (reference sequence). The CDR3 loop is CASSSRQGKTGELFF. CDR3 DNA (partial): TGTGCCAGTAGTAGCCGACAGGGGAAGACCGGGGAG.

This CDR3 reads CASSMGRYVPNQPQHF. The CDR3 bases that were read are TGTGCCAGTAGTATGGGCAGGTATGTCCCGAATCAGCCC. The chain has TRBV19 and TRBJ1-5; D unclear. Coverage ceases 3 residues before the CDR3 finishes, and the germline J gene fills in the end. The V gene lost 3 bases and the J gene lost 4 bases, with 16 bases spanning the gap. This CDR3 has 16 amino acids. Per germline, CDR1 LNHDA and CDR2 SQIVND (reference sequence).

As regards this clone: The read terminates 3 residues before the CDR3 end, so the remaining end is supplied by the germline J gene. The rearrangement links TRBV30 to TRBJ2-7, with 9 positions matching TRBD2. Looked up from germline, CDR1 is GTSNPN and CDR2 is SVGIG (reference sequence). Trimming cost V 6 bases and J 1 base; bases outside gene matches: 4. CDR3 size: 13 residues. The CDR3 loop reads CACPSGGSYEQYF. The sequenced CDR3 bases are TGTGCCTGTCCGAGCGGGGGGTCCTACGAG.

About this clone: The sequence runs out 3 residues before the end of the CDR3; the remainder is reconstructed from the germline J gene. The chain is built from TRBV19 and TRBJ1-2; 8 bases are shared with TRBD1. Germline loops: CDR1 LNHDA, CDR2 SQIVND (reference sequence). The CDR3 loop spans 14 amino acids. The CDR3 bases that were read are TGTGCCAGTAGTATAGGCAGGGGGCAATACGAC. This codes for CASSIGRGQYD. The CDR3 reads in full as CASSIGRGQYDYTF.

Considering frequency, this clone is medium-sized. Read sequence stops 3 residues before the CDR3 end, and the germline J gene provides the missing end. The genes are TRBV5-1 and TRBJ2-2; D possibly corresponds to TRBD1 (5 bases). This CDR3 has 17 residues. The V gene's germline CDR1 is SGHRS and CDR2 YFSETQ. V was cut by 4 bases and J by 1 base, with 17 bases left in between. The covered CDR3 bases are TGCGCCAGCAGCCTTAGTAGGGTAGGGGTGAACACCGGGGAG. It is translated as CASSLSRVGVNTGE. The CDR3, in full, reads CASSLSRVGVNTGELFF. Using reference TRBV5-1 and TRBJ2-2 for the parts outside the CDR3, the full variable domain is KAGVTQTPRYLIKTRGQQVTLSCSPISGHRSVSWYQQTPGQGLQFLFEYFSETQRNKGNFPGRFSGRQFSNSRSEMNVSTLELGDSALYLCASSLSRVGVNTGELFFGEGSRLTVL.

The part of the CDR3 DNA that was read is TGTGCCAGCAGGGACGGACAGGCATCCTACAATGAG. Translation: CASRDGQASYNE. The full CDR3 protein is CASRDGQASYNEQFF. The chain combines TRBV12-3 or TRBV12-4 with TRBJ2-1, with 7 bases fitting TRBD1. The read gets to within 3 residues of the CDR3 end, and the germline J gene fills in the rest. The CDR3 has 15 residues. After removal of 6 bases from V and 1 base from J, the junction contained 6 bases not matched to a gene.

The CDR3 region is CSASIGLAGGYEQYF. The covered CDR3 bases are TGCAGTGCTAGTATAGGACTAGCGGGGGGATACGAG. V and J are TRBV20-1 and TRBJ2-7, with 14 bases matching TRBD2. Read data end 3 residues before the CDR3 end; the end is taken from the germline J gene. V dropped 3 bases and J dropped 4; count of bases not matched to a gene: 5. Germline lookup yields CDR1 DFQATT and CDR2 SNEGSKA (reference sequence). CDR3 length: 15 amino acids.

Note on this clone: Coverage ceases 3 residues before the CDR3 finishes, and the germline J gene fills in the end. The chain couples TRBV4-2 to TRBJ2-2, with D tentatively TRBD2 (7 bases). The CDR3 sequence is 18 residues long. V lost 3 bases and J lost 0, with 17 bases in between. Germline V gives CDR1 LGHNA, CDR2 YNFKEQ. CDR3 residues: CASSQGERRGPNTGELFF. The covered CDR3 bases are TGTGCCAGCAGCCAGGGGGAGAGGCGGGGGCCGAACACCGGGGAG.

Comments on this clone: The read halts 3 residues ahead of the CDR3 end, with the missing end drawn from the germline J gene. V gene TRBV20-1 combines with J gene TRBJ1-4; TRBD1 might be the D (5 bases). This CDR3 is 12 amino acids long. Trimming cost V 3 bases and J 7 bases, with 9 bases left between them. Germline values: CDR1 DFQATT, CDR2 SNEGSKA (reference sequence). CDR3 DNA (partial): TGCAGTGCTAGCGCGGGGCCTGAAAAA. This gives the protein CSASAGPEK. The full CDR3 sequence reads CSASAGPEKLFF.

The covered CDR3 bases are TGCAGTGCTAGAGATGTACTAGCGGGGGGCCCCGGGGAG. Translation gives CSARDVLAGGPGE. The entire CDR3 protein is CSARDVLAGGPGELFF. The chain links TRBV20-1 to TRBJ2-2; TRBD2 matches 12 bases. With the read ending 3 residues before the CDR3 end, the germline J gene is used to fill in that end. V was pared by 0 bases and J by 6 bases, with 5 bases of the junction left unmatched. CDR1 DFQATT and CDR2 SNEGSKA come from the germline V gene (reference sequence). This CDR3 comprises 16 residues.

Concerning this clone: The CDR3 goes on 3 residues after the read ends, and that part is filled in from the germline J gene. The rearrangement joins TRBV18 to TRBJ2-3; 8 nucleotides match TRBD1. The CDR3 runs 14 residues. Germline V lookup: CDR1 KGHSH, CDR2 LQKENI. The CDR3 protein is CASSPGTGNQPQYF. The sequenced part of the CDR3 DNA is TGTGCCAGCTCACCGGGGACAGGCAATCAGCCG. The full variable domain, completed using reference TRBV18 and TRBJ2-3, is NAGVMQNPRHLVRRRGQEARLRCSPMKGHSHVYWYRQLPEEGLKFMVYLQKENIIDESGMPKERFSAEFPKEGPSILRIQQVVRGDSAAYFCASSPGTGNQPQYFGPGTRLTVL.

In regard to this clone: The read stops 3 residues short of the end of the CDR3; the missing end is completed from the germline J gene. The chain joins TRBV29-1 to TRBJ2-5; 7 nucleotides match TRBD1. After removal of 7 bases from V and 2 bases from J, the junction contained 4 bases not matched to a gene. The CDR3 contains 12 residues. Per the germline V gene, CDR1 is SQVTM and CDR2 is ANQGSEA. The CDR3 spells CSATGNQETQYF. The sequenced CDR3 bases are TGCAGCGCGACAGGGAATCAAGAGACC.

The sequenced CDR3 bases are TGTGCCAGCAGCTTGGCCCGGGTCATGAACACTGAA. This codes for CASSLARVMNTE. The CDR3 in full is CASSLARVMNTEAFF. This chain links TRBV5-4 with TRBJ1-1; unclear D gene. The read ends 3 residues before the CDR3 terminus; that terminus is restored from the germline J gene. Between the trimmed V and J ends, which lost 0 bases and 0 bases, there was a span of 9 bases. The CDR3 contains 15 residues. Germline lookup yields CDR1 SGHNT and CDR2 YYREEE (reference sequence).

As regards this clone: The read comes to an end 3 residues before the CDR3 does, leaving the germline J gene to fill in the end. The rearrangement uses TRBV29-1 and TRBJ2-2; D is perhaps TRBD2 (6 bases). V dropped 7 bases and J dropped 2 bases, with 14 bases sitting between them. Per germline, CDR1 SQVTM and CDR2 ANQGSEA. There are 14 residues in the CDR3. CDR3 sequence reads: CSAGDLTNTGELFF. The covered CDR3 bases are TGCAGCGCTGGGGACTTAACAAACACCGGGGAG.